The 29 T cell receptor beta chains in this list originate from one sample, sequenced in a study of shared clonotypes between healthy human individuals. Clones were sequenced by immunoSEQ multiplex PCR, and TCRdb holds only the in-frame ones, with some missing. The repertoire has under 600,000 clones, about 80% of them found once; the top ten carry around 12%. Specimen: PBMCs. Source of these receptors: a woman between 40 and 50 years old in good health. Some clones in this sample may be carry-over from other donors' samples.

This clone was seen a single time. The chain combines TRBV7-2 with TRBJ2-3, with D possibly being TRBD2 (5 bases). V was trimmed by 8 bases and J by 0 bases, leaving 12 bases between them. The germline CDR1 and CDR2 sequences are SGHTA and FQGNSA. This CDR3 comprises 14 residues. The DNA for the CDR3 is TGTGCCAGCGGCCCGGGGAGTAGCACAGATACGCAGTATTTT. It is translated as CASGPGSSTDTQYF.

CDR3 in DNA: TGCGCCAGCAGTCAGCGGGGACCCGATCAGCCCCAGCATTTT. This translates into CASSQRGPDQPQHF. V and J are TRBV23-1 and TRBJ1-5; D possibly corresponds to TRBD1 (5 bases). TRBV23-1 is recorded as an ORF, its role being uncertain. CDR3 length: 14 residues. The V gene lost 3 bases and the J gene lost 5 bases, with 11 bases spanning the gap.

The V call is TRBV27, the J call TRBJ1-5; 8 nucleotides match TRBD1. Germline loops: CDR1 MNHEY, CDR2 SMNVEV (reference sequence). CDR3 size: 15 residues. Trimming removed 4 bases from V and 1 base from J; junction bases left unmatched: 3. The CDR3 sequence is CASSWGTGSNQPQHF. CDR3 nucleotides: TGTGCCAGCAGTTGGGGGACAGGAAGCAATCAGCCCCAGCATTTT.

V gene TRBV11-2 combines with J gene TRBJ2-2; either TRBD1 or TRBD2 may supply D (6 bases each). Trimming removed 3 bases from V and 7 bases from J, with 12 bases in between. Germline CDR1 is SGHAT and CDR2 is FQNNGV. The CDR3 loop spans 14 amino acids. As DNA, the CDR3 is TGTGCCAGCAGCTTTAGGGGGGCCGGCGGGGAGCTGTTTTTT. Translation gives CASSFRGAGGELFF.

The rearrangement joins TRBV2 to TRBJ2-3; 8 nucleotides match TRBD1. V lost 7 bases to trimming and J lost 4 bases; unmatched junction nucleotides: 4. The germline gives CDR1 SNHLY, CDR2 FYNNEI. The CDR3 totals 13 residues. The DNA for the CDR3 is TGTGCCAGCACCGGACAGGGTCCAGATACGCAGTATTTT. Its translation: CASTGQGPDTQYF.

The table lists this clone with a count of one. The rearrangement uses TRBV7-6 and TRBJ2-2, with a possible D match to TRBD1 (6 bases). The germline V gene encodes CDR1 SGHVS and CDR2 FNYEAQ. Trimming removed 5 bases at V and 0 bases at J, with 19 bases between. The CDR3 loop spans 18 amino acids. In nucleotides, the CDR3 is TGTGCCAGCAGCATACCAGGGTCTGGGGGCGCGAACACCGGGGAGCTGTTTTTT. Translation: CASSIPGSGGANTGELFF.

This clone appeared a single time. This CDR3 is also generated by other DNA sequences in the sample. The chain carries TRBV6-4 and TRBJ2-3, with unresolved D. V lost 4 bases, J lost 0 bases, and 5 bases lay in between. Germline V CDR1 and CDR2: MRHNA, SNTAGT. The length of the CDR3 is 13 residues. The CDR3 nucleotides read TGTGCCAGCAGTGGGAGCAGCACAGATACGCAGTATTTT. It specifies CASSGSSTDTQYF.

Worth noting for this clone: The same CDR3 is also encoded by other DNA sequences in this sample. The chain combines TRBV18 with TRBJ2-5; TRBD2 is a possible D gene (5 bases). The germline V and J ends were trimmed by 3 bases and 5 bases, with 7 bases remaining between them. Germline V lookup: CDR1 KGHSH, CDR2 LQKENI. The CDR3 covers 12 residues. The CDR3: CASSPERETQYF. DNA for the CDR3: TGTGCCAGCTCACCTGAGCGGGAGACCCAGTACTTC.

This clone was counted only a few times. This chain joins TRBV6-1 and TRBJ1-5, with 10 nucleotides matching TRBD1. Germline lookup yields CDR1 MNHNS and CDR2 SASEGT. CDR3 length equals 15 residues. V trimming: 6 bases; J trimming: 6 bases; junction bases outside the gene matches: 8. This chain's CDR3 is CASRAGTGDVQPQHF. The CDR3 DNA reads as TGTGCCAGCAGGGCCGGGACAGGGGACGTTCAGCCCCAGCATTTT.

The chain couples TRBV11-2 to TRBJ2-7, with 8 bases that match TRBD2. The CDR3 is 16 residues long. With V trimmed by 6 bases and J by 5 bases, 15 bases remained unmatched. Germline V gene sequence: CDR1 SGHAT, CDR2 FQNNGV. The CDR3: CASRPWGGRSYHEQYF. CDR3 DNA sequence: TGTGCCAGCAGGCCTTGGGGCGGGAGGAGTTACCACGAGCAGTACTTC. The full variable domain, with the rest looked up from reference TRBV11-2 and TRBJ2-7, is EAGVAQSPRYKIIEKRQSVAFWCNPISGHATLYWYQQILGQGPKLLIQFQNNGVVDDSQLPKDRFSAERLKGVDSTLKIQPAKLEDSAVYLCASRPWGGRSYHEQYFGPGTRLTVT.

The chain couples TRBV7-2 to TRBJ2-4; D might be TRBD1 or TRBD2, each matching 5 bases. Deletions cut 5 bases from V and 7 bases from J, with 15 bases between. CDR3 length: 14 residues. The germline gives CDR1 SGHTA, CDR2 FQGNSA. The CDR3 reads CASSRAGRVNIQYF. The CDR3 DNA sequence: TGTGCCAGCAGCCGGGCGGGCAGGGTCAACATTCAGTACTTC.

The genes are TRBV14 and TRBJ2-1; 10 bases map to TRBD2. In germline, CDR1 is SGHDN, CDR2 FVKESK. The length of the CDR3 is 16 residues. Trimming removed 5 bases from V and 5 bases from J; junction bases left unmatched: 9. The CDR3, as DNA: TGTGCCAGCAGCTCCCCCGGGACTAGCGTAGACAATGAGCAGTTCTTC. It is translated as CASSSPGTSVDNEQFF.

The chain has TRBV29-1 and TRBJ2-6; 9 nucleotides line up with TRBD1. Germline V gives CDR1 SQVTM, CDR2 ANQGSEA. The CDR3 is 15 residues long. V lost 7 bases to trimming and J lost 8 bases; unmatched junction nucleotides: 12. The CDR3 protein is CSAVATGGFTNVLTF. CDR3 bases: TGCAGCGCCGTGGCTACAGGGGGCTTTACCAACGTCCTGACTTTC.

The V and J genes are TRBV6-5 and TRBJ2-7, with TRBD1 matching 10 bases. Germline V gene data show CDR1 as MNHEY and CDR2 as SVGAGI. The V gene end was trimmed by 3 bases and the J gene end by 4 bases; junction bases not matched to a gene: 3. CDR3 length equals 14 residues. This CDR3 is CASSYKDRGYEQYF. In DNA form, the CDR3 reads TGTGCCAGCAGTTATAAGGACAGGGGGTACGAGCAGTACTTC.

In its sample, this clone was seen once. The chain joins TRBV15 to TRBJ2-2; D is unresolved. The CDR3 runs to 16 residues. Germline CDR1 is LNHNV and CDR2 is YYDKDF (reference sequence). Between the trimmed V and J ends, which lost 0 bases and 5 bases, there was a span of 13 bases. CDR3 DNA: TGTGCCACCAGCAGAGACGCAGGAGAGATTACCGGGGAGCTGTTTTTT. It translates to CATSRDAGEITGELFF.

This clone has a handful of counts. CDR3 in DNA: TGTGCCAGTAGTCCCGGACAGACGACCTTACCCGGCGATGAGCAGTTCTTC. Translated, it gives CASSPGQTTLPGDEQFF. This chain joins TRBV19 and TRBJ2-1; D perhaps matches TRBD1 (6 bases). The V gene's germline CDR1 is LNHDA and CDR2 SQIVND (reference sequence). V lost 5 bases and J lost 8, with 25 bases in between. There are 17 residues in the CDR3.

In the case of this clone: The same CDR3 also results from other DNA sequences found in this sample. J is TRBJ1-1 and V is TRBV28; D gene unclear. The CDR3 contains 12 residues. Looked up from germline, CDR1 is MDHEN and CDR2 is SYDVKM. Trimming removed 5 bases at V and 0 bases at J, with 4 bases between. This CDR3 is CASSRMNTEAFF. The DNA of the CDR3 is TGTGCCAGCAGTCGGATGAACACTGAAGCTTTCTTT.

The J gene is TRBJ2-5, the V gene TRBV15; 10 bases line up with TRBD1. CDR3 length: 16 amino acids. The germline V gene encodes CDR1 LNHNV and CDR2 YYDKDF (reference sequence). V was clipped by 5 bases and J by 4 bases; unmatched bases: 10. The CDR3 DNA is TGTGCCACCAGCCCGTGGACAGGGGGGGTGGGAGAGACCCAGTACTTC. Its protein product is CATSPWTGGVGETQYF.

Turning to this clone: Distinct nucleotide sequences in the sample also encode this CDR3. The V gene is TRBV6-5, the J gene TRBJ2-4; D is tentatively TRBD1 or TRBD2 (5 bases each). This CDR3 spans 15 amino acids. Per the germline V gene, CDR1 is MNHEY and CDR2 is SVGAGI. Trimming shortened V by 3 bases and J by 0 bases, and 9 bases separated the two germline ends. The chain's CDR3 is CASSYGGIAKNIQYF. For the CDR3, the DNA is TGTGCCAGCAGTTATGGGGGTATAGCCAAAAACATTCAGTACTTC.

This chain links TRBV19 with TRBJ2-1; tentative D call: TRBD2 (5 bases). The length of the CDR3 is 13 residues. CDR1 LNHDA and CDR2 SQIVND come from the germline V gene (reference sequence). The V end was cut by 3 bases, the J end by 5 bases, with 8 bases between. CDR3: CASSIRGNNEQFF. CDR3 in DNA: TGTGCCAGTAGTATTCGGGGTAACAATGAGCAGTTCTTC.

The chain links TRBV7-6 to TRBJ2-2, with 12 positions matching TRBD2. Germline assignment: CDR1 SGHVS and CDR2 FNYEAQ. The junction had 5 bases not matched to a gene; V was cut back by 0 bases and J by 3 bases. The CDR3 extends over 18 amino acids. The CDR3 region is CASSLALAGGLDTGELFF. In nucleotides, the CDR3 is TGTGCCAGCAGCTTAGCACTAGCGGGAGGATTGGACACCGGGGAGCTGTTTTTT.

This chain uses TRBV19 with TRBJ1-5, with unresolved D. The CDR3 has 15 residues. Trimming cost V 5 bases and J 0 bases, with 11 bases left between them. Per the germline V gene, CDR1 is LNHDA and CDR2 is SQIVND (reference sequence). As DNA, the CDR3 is TGTGCCAGTAGTGTGGTAATTTATAGCAATCAGCCCCAGCATTTT. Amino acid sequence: CASSVVIYSNQPQHF.

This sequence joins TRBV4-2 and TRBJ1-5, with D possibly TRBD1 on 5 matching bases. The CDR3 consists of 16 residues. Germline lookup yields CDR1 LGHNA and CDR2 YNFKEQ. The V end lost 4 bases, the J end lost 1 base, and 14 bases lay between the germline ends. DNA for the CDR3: TGTGCCAGCAGCCTAACCCAGGGCGGAAGCAATCAGCCCCAGCATTTT. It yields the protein CASSLTQGGSNQPQHF.

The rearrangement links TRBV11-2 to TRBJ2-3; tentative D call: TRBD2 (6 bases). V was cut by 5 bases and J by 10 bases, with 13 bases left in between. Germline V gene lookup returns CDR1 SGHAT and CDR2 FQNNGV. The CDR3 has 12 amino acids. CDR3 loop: CASSDTGTPQYF. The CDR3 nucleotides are TGTGCCAGCAGCGATACCGGGACTCCGCAGTATTTT.

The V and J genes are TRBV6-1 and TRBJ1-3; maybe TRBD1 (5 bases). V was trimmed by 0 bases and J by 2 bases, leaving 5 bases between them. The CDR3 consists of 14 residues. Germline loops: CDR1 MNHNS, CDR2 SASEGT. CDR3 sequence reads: CASSEATAGNTIYF. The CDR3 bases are TGTGCCAGCAGTGAAGCGACAGCTGGAAACACCATATATTTT.

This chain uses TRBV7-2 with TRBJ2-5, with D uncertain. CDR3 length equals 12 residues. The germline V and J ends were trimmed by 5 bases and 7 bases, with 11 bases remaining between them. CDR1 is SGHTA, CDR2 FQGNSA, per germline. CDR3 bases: TGTGCCAGCAGCGCCCCCCCCAGGACCCAGTACTTC. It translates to CASSAPPRTQYF. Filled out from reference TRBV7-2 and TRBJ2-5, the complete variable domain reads GAGVSQSPSNKVTEKGKDVELRCDPISGHTALYWYRQSLGQGLEFLIYFQGNSAPDKSGLPSDRFSAERTGGSVSTLTIQRTQQEDSAVYLCASSAPPRTQYFGPGTRLLVL.

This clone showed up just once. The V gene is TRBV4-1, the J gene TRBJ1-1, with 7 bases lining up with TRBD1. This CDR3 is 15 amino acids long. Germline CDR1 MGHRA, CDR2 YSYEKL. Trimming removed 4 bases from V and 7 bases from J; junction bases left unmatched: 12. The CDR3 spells CASSPMTGTQYEAFF. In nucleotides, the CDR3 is TGCGCCAGCAGCCCGATGACAGGGACCCAATATGAAGCTTTCTTT.

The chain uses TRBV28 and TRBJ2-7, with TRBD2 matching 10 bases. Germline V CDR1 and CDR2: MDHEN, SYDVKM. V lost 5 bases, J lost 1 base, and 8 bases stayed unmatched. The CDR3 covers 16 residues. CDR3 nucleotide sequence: TGTGCCAGCAGTAGCCCGGGACTAGCGAATTCCTACGAGCAGTACTTC. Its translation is CASSSPGLANSYEQYF. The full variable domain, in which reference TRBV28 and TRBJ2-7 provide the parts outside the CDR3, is DVKVTQSSRYLVKRTGEKVFLECVQDMDHENMFWYRQDPGLGLRLIYFSYDVKMKEKGDIPEGYSVSREKKERFSLILESASTNQTSMYLCASSSPGLANSYEQYFGPGTRLTVT.

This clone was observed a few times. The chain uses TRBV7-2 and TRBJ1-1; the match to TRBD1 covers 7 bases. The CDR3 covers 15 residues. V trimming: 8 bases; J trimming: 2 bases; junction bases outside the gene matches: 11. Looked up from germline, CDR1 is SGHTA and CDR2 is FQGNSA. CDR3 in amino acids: CASVFGDRRNTEAFF. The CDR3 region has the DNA TGTGCCAGCGTGTTTGGGGACAGACGAAACACTGAAGCTTTCTTT.